This is a list of T cell receptor beta chains from one sample in a study of blood T cell repertoires in COVID-19. Some clones are missing from TCRdb's copy, which holds only in-frame ones; the method was immunoSEQ multiplex PCR. In the table there are approximately 140,000 clones, around 85% of which are singletons. Sequenced material: peripheral blood. Receptors were obtained from a woman aged 40-49 years with active or convalescent COVID-19. The CDR3 runs from the conserved cysteine through the conserved F or W. The D gene is left open where the match is weak. Expanded clones are given a class, and other clones once, few, many or no size at all.

CDR3aa	CDR3nt	len	d_gene	j_gene	v_gene	abundance
CASSSRGFRSPYQPQHF	TGTGCCAGCAGTTCCAGGGGGTTCCGGTCACCGTATCAGCCCCAGCATTTT	17	TRBD1	TRBJ1-5	TRBV27	.
CASSYGGTGGSEAFF	TGTGCCAGCAGTTACGGGGGGACAGGGGGCTCTGAAGCTTTCTTT	15	TRBD1	TRBJ1-1	TRBV6-6	.
CAWRPSGGVVYGYTF	TGTGCCTGGAGGCCCTCGGGAGGGGTAGTCTATGGCTACACCTTC	15	.	TRBJ1-2	TRBV30	.
CASSQALRGRGTEAFF	TGCGCCAGCAGCCAAGCCTTGCGGGGGCGAGGGACTGAAGCTTTCTTT	16	.	TRBJ1-1	TRBV4-1	few
CASSSALAGGPHEQYF	TGCGCCAGCAGCTCCGCGCTAGCGGGAGGGCCACACGAGCAGTACTTC	16	TRBD2	TRBJ2-7	TRBV4-1	.
CASSLDGVNEQFF	TGTGCCAGCAGCTTAGACGGGGTGAATGAGCAGTTCTTC	13	.	TRBJ2-1	TRBV7-2	.
CASSLVKGVSEQYF	TGTGCCAGCAGCTTAGTAAAGGGGGTCAGCGAGCAGTACTTC	14	.	TRBJ2-7	TRBV7-9	.
CASSLPGPNTEAFF	TGTGCCAGCAGTCTACCAGGGCCTAACACTGAAGCTTTCTTT	14	.	TRBJ1-1	TRBV7-2	.
CASSMWTGNYEQYF	TGTGCCAGTAGTATGTGGACAGGGAACTACGAGCAGTACTTC	14	TRBD1	TRBJ2-7	TRBV19	.
CASSYNGGSNQPQHF	TGTGCCAGCAGTTACAATGGGGGCTCAAATCAGCCCCAGCATTTT	15	.	TRBJ1-5	TRBV6-2/TRBV6-3	.
CASRLRARGPANYGYTF	TGTGCAAGTCGCTTACGGGCAAGGGGGCCAGCTAACTATGGCTACACCTTC	17	.	TRBJ1-2	TRBV12-2	once
CASSISGQGTSYGYTF	TGTGCCAGTAGTATATCGGGTCAGGGAACGAGCTATGGCTACACCTTC	16	.	TRBJ1-2	TRBV19	few
CASSWAGTGLGMSYGYTF	TGTGCCAGTAGTTGGGCGGGGACAGGGCTTGGCATGTCCTATGGCTACACCTTC	18	TRBD1	TRBJ1-2	TRBV19	.
CASFQSQSTDTQYF	TGTGCCAGCTTCCAAAGCCAATCCACAGATACGCAGTATTTT	14	.	TRBJ2-3	TRBV2	.
CASSIAKSYGGLSYEQYF	TGTGCCAGTAGTATAGCGAAAAGCTATGGGGGCCTCTCCTACGAGCAGTACTTC	18	.	TRBJ2-7	TRBV19	.
CASSRDSNYGYTF	TGCGCCAGCAGCCGGGACAGCAACTATGGCTACACCTTC	13	TRBD1	TRBJ1-2	TRBV5-1	few
CASSPLAQETQYF	TGTGCCAGCTCACCATTGGCCCAAGAGACCCAGTACTTC	13	.	TRBJ2-5	TRBV18	once
CASRSSVTAREQFF	TGTGCCAGCAGATCTAGCGTGACGGCGAGGGAGCAGTTCTTC	14	.	TRBJ2-1	TRBV2	.
CASSLGQAYGYTF	TGTGCCAGCAGCTTGGGGCAGGCTTATGGCTACACCTTC	13	.	TRBJ1-2	TRBV3-1/TRBV3-2	.
CASSLGGDRVSGYTF	TGTGCCAGCAGCTTAGGTGGGGACAGGGTCTCTGGCTACACCTTC	15	TRBD1	TRBJ1-2	TRBV7-8	.
CASSAPGGVYVSTGELFF	TGTGCCAGCAGCGCCCCGGGGGGGGTTTATGTTTCCACCGGGGAGCTGTTTTTT	18	TRBD2	TRBJ2-2	TRBV9	.
CASSVLGGLGGSSSGNTIYF	TGTGCCAGCAGCGTATTAGGGGGTCTTGGGGGCTCCAGCTCTGGAAACACCATATATTTT	20	.	TRBJ1-3	TRBV9	.
CATSALSGPYNEQFF	TGTGCCACCAGTGCCCTTAGCGGGCCCTACAATGAGCAGTTCTTC	15	TRBD2	TRBJ2-1	TRBV24-1	.
CASSILNYGYTF	TGTGCCAGCAGTATTCTTAACTATGGCTACACCTTC	12	.	TRBJ1-2	TRBV28	.
CASSQDVTSLAEAFF	TGCGCCAGCAGCCAAGATGTGACGTCCCTAGCTGAAGCTTTCTTT	15	.	TRBJ1-1	TRBV4-1	.
CASSFRRDTEAFF	TGTGCCAGCAGCTTCAGACGGGATACTGAAGCTTTCTTT	13	.	TRBJ1-1	TRBV7-9	few
CASSYSNQGFSYGYTF	TGTGCCAGCAGTTACTCGAACCAGGGTTTTAGCTATGGCTACACCTTC	16	.	TRBJ1-2	TRBV6-5	.
CASSQEDRGFQETQYF	TGTGCCAGCAGCCAAGAGGACAGGGGATTCCAAGAGACCCAGTACTTC	16	TRBD1	TRBJ2-5	TRBV4-2	.
CASSPGGLPMNTEAFF	TGTGCCAGCTCACCTGGAGGTCTTCCTATGAACACTGAAGCTTTCTTT	16	.	TRBJ1-1	TRBV18	.
CASRRGPTRTGGAYGYTF	TGTGCCAGCAGACGGGGCCCTACAAGGACAGGGGGCGCCTATGGCTACACCTTC	18	TRBD1	TRBJ1-2	TRBV2	.
CASSQERTTYSTLHF	TGTGCCAGCAGCCAAGAGCGGACAACGTATTCAACCCTCCACTTT	15	.	TRBJ1-6	TRBV3-1/TRBV3-2	.
CASGGQATYNEQFF	TGTGCCAGCGGCGGACAGGCGACCTACAATGAGCAGTTCTTC	14	TRBD1	TRBJ2-1	TRBV28	.
CASSPGLEGNEQFF	TGTGCCAGCAGCCCCGGACTAGAAGGGAATGAGCAGTTCTTC	14	TRBD2	TRBJ2-1	TRBV6-5	few
CASRRTGGTEAFF	TGTGCCAGCAGGAGGACAGGGGGCACTGAAGCTTTCTTT	13	TRBD1	TRBJ1-1	TRBV25-1	few
CASSLPQGWTYGYTF	TGTGCCAGCAGTCTACCTCAGGGGTGGACCTATGGCTACACCTTC	15	.	TRBJ1-2	TRBV28	once
CSVFGSTEAFF	TGCAGCGTTTTCGGGAGCACTGAAGCTTTCTTT	11	.	TRBJ1-1	TRBV29-1	.
CASVQGYSPNYGYTF	TGTGCCAGTGTACAGGGCTATTCACCTAACTATGGCTACACCTTC	15	.	TRBJ1-2	TRBV5-4	once
CASSLEPGNYGYTF	TGCGCCAGCAGCTTGGAACCAGGGAACTATGGCTACACCTTC	14	.	TRBJ1-2	TRBV5-1	.
CATAGGQTNEKLFF	TGTGCCACTGCCGGGGGGCAGACTAATGAAAAACTGTTTTTT	14	.	TRBJ1-4	TRBV27	.
CASSWDRKPGNTIYF	TGTGCCAGCAGTTGGGACAGAAAACCTGGAAACACCATATATTTT	15	TRBD1	TRBJ1-3	TRBV6-5	.
CASSSGQTSYEQYF	TGCGCCAGCAGTTCCGGACAGACCTCCTACGAGCAGTACTTC	14	.	TRBJ2-7	TRBV5-1	.
CASSPVRVRYGYTF	TGTGCCAGCTCACCAGTGCGCGTGAGGTATGGCTACACCTTC	14	.	TRBJ1-2	TRBV18	once
CASSSHDRTGSPLHF	TGTGCCAGCAGTTCCCACGACAGGACCGGTTCACCCCTCCACTTT	15	.	TRBJ1-6	TRBV27	.
CASSQDRRQGQYNEQFF	TGCGCCAGCAGCCAAGATAGGAGACAGGGTCAGTACAATGAGCAGTTCTTC	17	TRBD1	TRBJ2-1	TRBV4-3	.
CASTHRGYGSPLHF	TGTGCCAGCACCCACAGGGGATACGGTTCACCCCTCCACTTT	14	TRBD1	TRBJ1-6	TRBV6-5	.
CASTPSGRGYNEQFF	TGTGCCAGTACGCCGAGCGGGAGGGGATACAATGAGCAGTTCTTC	15	TRBD2	TRBJ2-1	TRBV19	.
CAWSFGGTGELFF	TGTGCCTGGAGTTTCGGAGGCACCGGGGAGCTGTTTTTT	13	.	TRBJ2-2	TRBV30	few
CASSQGGGEQYF	TGTGCCAGCAGCCAAGGGGGGGGCGAGCAGTACTTC	12	TRBD2	TRBJ2-7	TRBV3-1/TRBV3-2	.
CASSLDSRGTYTGELFF	TGTGCCAGCAGCTTGGATAGCCGGGGGACCTACACCGGGGAGCTGTTTTTT	17	.	TRBJ2-2	TRBV5-6	.
CASRPGSLSTGELFF	TGCGCCAGCCGCCCCGGGTCCTTAAGCACCGGGGAGCTGTTTTTT	15	.	TRBJ2-2	TRBV10-1	.
CASSPPGQGKQKLFF	TGCGCCAGCAGCCCCCCGGGACAGGGGAAGCAAAAACTGTTTTTT	15	TRBD1	TRBJ1-4	TRBV5-1	.